The rows below give T cell receptor beta chains drawn from one sample of a study of memory CD4+ T cells and cytomegalovirus serostatus. Clones were sequenced by immunoSEQ multiplex PCR, and TCRdb holds only the in-frame ones, with some missing. The table shows 75,000 to 90,000 clones, with 75% to 90% occurring only once. The sequenced material came from memory CD4+ T cells from blood. Receptors were obtained from an adult in good health and CMV-seronegative. The CDR3 runs from the conserved cysteine through the conserved F or W. D genes are given only for firm matches. Only part of the rows carry a size: once, few, many, or a class if the clone is expanded.

d_gene | j_gene | abundance | v_gene | CDR3aa | CDR3nt
TRBD1 | TRBJ2-7 | NA | TRBV28 | CASSLAGGYEQYF | TGTGCCAGCAGTTTGGCAGGGGGCTACGAGCAGTACTTC
TRBD1 | TRBJ1-2 | NA | TRBV4-3 | CASSQPGTDPRGYTF | TGCGCCAGCAGCCAACCTGGGACAGATCCCCGTGGCTACACCTTC
TRBD2 | TRBJ2-1 | NA | TRBV9 | CASSILGSGGGNEQFF | TGTGCCAGCAGTATCCTTGGGAGCGGGGGGGGCAATGAGCAGTTCTTC
NA | TRBJ2-2 | few | TRBV15 | CATSRDGRNTGELFF | TGTGCCACCAGCAGAGACGGGAGGAACACCGGGGAGCTGTTTTTT
TRBD2 | TRBJ2-1 | once | TRBV28 | CASKHSGGSYNEQFF | TGTGCCAGCAAACATAGCGGGGGATCGTACAATGAGCAGTTCTTC
TRBD2 | TRBJ2-3 | NA | TRBV4-1 | CASSPLAGGTDTQYF | TGCGCCAGCAGCCCACTGGCGGGGGGGACAGATACGCAGTATTTT
NA | TRBJ1-1 | NA | TRBV7-9 | CASSVVGQGFAFF | TGTGCCAGCAGCGTGGTCGGTCAGGGGTTCGCTTTCTTT
NA | TRBJ1-6 | NA | TRBV30 | CAWSLRDNSPLHF | TGTGCCTGGAGTTTAAGGGATAATTCACCCCTCCACTTT
NA | TRBJ1-3 | NA | TRBV7-9 | CASSLAGRRSGNTIYF | TGTGCCAGCAGCTTAGCTGGGCGGCGCTCTGGAAACACCATATATTTT
NA | TRBJ1-4 | once | TRBV30 | CAWSVIQGREKLFF | TGTGCCTGGAGTGTTATTCAGGGGAGGGAAAAACTGTTTTTT
NA | TRBJ1-6 | NA | TRBV5-4 | CASSLDSPGNSPLHF | TGTGCCAGCAGCTTGGACAGCCCTGGGAATTCACCCCTCCACTTT
NA | TRBJ2-7 | NA | TRBV18 | CASSPPSGGGSEQYF | TGTGCCAGCTCACCACCTTCGGGGGGCGGGTCCGAGCAGTACTTC
NA | TRBJ1-5 | few | TRBV10-2 | CASRLDPSQPQHF | TGCGCCAGCAGGTTAGATCCCTCCCAGCCCCAGCATTTT
NA | TRBJ2-2 | few | TRBV10-3 | CAISTGGANTGELFF | TGTGCCATCAGTACAGGGGGGGCGAACACCGGGGAGCTGTTTTTT
NA | TRBJ1-1 | NA | TRBV5-4 | CASSLAGRGNTEAFF | TGTGCCAGCAGCTTGGCCGGGAGGGGGAACACTGAAGCTTTCTTT
NA | TRBJ2-6 | NA | TRBV28 | CASSPLQDSGANVLTF | TGTGCCAGCAGTCCACTACAAGACTCTGGGGCCAACGTCCTGACTTTC
NA | TRBJ1-2 | NA | TRBV7-2 | CASSLGSGTNYGYTF | TGTGCCAGCAGCTTAGGGTCCGGGACCAACTATGGCTACACCTTC
NA | TRBJ2-4 | NA | TRBV2 | CASSVERGPKNIQYF | TGTGCCAGCAGTGTCGAACGGGGGCCAAAAAACATTCAGTACTTC
TRBD1 | TRBJ2-3 | NA | TRBV7-2 | CASSLGQGRDTQYF | TGTGCCAGCAGCTTAGGACAGGGCAGAGATACGCAGTATTTT
TRBD2 | TRBJ2-3 | NA | TRBV6-1 | CASSEILASRGGGADTQYF | TGTGCCAGCAGTGAAATACTTGCCTCTAGGGGCGGGGGGGCTGATACGCAGTATTTT
NA | TRBJ2-5 | NA | TRBV7-3 | CASSLSGTTETQYF | TGTGCCAGCAGCTTATCTGGGACAACGGAGACCCAGTACTTC
TRBD1 | TRBJ2-2 | NA | TRBV7-9 | CASSSLGIGGSGELFF | TGTGCCAGCAGCTCCCTGGGGATAGGGGGCTCCGGGGAGCTGTTTTTT
NA | TRBJ2-2 | NA | TRBV30 | CACRRGETGELFF | TGTGCCTGCCGTCGTGGGGAAACCGGGGAGCTGTTTTTT
NA | TRBJ1-4 | NA | TRBV29-1 | CSVSISGTNEKLFF | TGCAGCGTTTCTATATCTGGGACTAATGAAAAACTGTTTTTT
TRBD1 | TRBJ1-2 | NA | TRBV5-1 | CASSLTGGGYTF | TGCGCCAGCAGCTTGACAGGGGGAGGCTACACCTTC
TRBD2 | TRBJ2-2 | NA | TRBV15 | CATSRGLAGGPTNTGELFF | TGTGCCACCAGCAGAGGACTAGCGGGGGGCCCAACGAACACCGGGGAGCTGTTTTTT
TRBD2 | TRBJ2-1 | NA | TRBV7-9 | CASSLGVGRAGEQFF | TGTGCCAGCAGCTTAGGAGTAGGGAGGGCCGGGGAGCAGTTCTTC
NA | TRBJ1-5 | NA | TRBV23-1 | CASSQLGPLEPQHF | TGCGCCAGCAGTCAGCTCGGACCCCTGGAGCCCCAGCATTTT
NA | TRBJ2-1 | once | TRBV7-9 | CASSPPGVSYNEQFF | TGTGCCAGCAGTCCCCCAGGAGTCTCCTACAATGAGCAGTTCTTC
NA | TRBJ2-7 | few | TRBV2 | CASRANPGPYEQYF | TGTGCCAGCAGGGCCAACCCGGGCCCCTACGAGCAGTACTTC
TRBD2 | TRBJ2-3 | NA | TRBV28 | CASSSNARLASTDTQYF | TGTGCCAGCAGTTCCAACGCTCGACTAGCGAGCACAGATACGCAGTATTTT
TRBD1 | TRBJ1-4 | NA | TRBV7-2 | CASSLTGTGNEKLFF | TGTGCCAGCAGCCTAACCGGGACAGGGAATGAAAAACTGTTTTTT
NA | TRBJ1-3 | NA | TRBV5-4 | CASTRAGPTATGNTIYF | TGTGCCAGCACGAGGGCAGGGCCCACAGCAACTGGAAACACCATATATTTT
TRBD1 | TRBJ1-1 | NA | TRBV30 | CAWISQGAAVAFF | TGTGCCTGGATCAGTCAGGGGGCGGCTGTGGCTTTCTTT
TRBD2 | TRBJ2-1 | NA | TRBV5-4 | CASSLGGGGLNEQFF | TGTGCCAGCAGCTTGGGAGGCGGGGGGTTGAATGAGCAGTTCTTC
TRBD2 | TRBJ2-7 | NA | TRBV6-1 | CASSSGDSSYEQYF | TGTGCCAGCAGTAGCGGGGATTCCTCCTACGAGCAGTACTTC
TRBD1 | TRBJ1-5 | once | TRBV6-1 | CASNGQGGNQPQHF | TGTGCCAGCAATGGACAGGGTGGCAATCAGCCCCAGCATTTT
TRBD2 | TRBJ2-5 | once | TRBV7-9 | CASSFSGGARETQYF | TGTGCCAGCAGCTTTAGCGGGGGGGCCAGGGAGACCCAGTACTTC
NA | TRBJ1-1 | NA | TRBV11-2 | CASSYGGAVTEAFF | TGTGCCAGCAGCTATGGGGGCGCCGTGACTGAAGCTTTCTTT
NA | TRBJ2-1 | NA | TRBV21-1 | CASSKALDLGFF | TGTGCCAGCAGCAAAGCGCTAGATTTAGGGTTCTTC
NA | TRBJ1-5 | NA | TRBV6-5 | CASSRRGEQPQHF | TGTGCCAGCAGTCGGAGGGGGGAACAGCCCCAGCATTTT
NA | TRBJ2-4 | NA | TRBV5-8 | CASSPDYSIQYF | TGTGCCAGCAGCCCAGATTACTCCATTCAGTACTTC
TRBD1 | TRBJ1-2 | NA | TRBV7-3 | CASSPQTGERYGYTF | TGTGCCAGCAGCCCTCAGACAGGGGAGAGATATGGCTACACCTTC
TRBD1 | TRBJ2-5 | NA | TRBV5-1 | CASKPTGVETQYF | TGCGCCAGCAAACCGACAGGGGTAGAGACCCAGTACTTC